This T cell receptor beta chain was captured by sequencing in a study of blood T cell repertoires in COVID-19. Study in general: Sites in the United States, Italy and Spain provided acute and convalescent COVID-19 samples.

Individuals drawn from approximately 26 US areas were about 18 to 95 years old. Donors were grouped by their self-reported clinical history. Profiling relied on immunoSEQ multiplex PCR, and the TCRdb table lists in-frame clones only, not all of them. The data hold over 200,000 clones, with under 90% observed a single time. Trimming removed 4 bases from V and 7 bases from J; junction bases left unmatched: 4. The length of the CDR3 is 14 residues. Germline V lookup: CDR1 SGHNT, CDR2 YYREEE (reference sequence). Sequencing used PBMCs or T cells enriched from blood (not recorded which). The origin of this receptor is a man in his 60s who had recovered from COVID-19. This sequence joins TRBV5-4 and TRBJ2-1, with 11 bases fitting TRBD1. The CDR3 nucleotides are TGTGCCAGCAGCCTAGGGACAGGGGGAAATGAGCAGTTCTTC. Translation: CASSLGTGGNEQFF.